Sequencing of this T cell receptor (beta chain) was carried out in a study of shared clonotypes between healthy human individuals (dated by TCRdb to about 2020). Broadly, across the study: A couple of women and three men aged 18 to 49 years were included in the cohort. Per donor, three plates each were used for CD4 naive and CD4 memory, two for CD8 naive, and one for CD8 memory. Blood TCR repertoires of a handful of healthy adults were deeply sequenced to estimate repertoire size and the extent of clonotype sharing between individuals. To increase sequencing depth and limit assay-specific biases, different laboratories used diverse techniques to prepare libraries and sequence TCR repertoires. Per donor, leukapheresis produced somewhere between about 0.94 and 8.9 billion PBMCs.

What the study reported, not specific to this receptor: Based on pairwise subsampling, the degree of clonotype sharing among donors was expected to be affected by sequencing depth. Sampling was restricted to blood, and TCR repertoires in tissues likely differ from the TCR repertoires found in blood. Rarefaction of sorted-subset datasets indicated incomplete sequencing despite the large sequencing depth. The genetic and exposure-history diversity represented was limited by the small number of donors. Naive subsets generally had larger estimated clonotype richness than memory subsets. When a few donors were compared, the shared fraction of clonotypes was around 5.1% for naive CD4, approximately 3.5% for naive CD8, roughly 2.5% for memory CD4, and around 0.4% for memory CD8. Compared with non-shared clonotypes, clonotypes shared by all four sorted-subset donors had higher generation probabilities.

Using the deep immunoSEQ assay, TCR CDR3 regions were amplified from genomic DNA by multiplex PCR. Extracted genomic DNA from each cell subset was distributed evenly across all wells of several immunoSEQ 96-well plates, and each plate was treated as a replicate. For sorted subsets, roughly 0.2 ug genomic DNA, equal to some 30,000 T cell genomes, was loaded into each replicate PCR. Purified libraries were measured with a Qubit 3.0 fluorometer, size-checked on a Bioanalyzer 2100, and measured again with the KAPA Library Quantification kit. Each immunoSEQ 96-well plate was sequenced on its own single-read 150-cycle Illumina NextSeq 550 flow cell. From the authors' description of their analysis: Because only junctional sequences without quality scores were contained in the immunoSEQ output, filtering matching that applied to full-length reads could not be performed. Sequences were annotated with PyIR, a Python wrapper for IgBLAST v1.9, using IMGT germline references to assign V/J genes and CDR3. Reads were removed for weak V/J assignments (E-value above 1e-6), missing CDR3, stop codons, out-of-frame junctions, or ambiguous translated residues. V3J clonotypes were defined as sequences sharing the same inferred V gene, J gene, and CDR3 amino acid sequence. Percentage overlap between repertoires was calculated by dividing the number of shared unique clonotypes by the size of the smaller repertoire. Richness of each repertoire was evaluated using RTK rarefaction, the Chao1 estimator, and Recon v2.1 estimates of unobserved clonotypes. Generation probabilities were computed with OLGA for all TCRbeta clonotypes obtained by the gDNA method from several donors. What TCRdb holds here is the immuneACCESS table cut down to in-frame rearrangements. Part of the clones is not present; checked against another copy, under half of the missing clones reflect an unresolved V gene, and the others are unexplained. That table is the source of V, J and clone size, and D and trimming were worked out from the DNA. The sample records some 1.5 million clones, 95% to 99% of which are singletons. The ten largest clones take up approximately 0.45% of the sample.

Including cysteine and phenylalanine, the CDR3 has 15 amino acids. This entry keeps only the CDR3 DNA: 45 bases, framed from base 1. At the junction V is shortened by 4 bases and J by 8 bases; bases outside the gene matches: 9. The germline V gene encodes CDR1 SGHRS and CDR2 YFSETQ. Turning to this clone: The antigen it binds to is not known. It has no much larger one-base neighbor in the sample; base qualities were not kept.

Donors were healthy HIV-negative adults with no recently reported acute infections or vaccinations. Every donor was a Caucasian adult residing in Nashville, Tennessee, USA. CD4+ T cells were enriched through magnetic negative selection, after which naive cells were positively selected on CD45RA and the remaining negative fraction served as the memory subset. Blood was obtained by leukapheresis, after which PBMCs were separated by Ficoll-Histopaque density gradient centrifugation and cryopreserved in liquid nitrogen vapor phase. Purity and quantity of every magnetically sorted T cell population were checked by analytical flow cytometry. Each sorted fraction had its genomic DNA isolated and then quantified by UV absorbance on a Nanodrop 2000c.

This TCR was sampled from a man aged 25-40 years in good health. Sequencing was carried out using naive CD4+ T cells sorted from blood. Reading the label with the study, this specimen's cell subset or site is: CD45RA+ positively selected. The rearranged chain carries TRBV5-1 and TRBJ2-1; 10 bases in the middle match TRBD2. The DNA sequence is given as TGCGCCAGCAGCAAAACTAGCGGGACATCTGATGAGCAGTTCTTC. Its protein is CASSKTSGTSDEQFF.